This T cell receptor (beta chain) was captured by sequencing in a study of glioma-infiltrating T cells after dendritic cell vaccination. As to time point: after dendritic cell vaccination, including at tumor progression/relapse. From germline, CDR1 is SGHDT and CDR2 YYEEEE. This CDR3 comprises 17 residues. Trimming took 2 bases from V and 2 from J; bases not matched to a gene: 12. This table comes from immunoSEQ multiplex PCR, and its TCRdb copy is limited to in-frame clones, with some not included. Here the sample spans tens of thousands of clones, 87% being singletons. Specimen: blood, collected after dendritic cell vaccination. The rearrangement links TRBV5-6 to TRBJ2-7; 8 bases align to TRBD2. This receptor was taken from a human donor with glioblastoma. The CDR3 sequence is CASSFFSGASSAYEQYF. DNA of the CDR3: TGTGCCAGCAGCTTTTTTAGCGGGGCTTCTTCGGCCTACGAGCAGTACTTC.